This T cell receptor (beta chain) comes out of a study of blood T cell repertoires in COVID-19. Overall study context: From the United States, Italy and Spain came samples of acute and convalescent COVID-19. The cDNA or gDNA used as material had been derived from T cells, B-cell-depleted T cells, or PBMCs.

The authors' processing: It was from reference gene primer amplification that nucleated cell counts were estimated. Method: immunoSEQ multiplex PCR; TCRdb's copy keeps in-frame clones and lacks some. D and trimming come from the DNA, and the V and J calls and clone size come from that table. Here the sample spans 93,000 or so clones, roughly 88% being singletons. The origin of this receptor is a human donor in a cohort sampled during active COVID-19. The sample taken for sequencing was peripheral blood.

The CDR3 region is CASGLGQAYEQYF. The CDR3 region has the DNA TGTGCTAGTGGTTTGGGACAGGCCTACGAGCAGTACTTC. V is TRBV12-5 and J is TRBJ2-7, with D possibly being TRBD1 (6 bases). There are 13 residues in the CDR3. V dropped 1 base and J dropped 2 bases, with 6 bases sitting between them. Germline V gene sequence: CDR1 LGHNT, CDR2 FRNRAP.